What follows are 20 T cell receptor beta chains derived from one specimen sequenced in a study of blood T cell repertoires in COVID-19 (dated by TCRdb to between 2020 and 2021). Receptors were amplified or captured by the immunoSEQ multiplex PCR assay. TCRdb limited this immuneACCESS table to in-frame rearrangements with V and J called. A share of clones is missing; checked studies link under half to unresolved V genes, and the rest is unexplained. For this sample there are around 100,000 clones; around 90% appear just once. Jointly, the top ten make up 5.5% to 6.5% of the sample. The source material was peripheral blood. Source of these receptors: a woman in her fifties or sixties with acute or convalescent COVID-19.

The rearrangement links TRBV5-5 to TRBJ1-2; 9 nucleotides agree with TRBD1. Germline loops: CDR1 SGHKS, CDR2 YYEKEE (reference sequence). The V segment lost 4 bases and the J segment 1 base; nucleotides outside the gene matches: 2. CDR3 size: 14 residues. CDR3: CASSRQGGNYGYTF. The CDR3 region has the DNA TGTGCCAGCAGCCGACAGGGGGGTAACTATGGCTACACCTTC.

The chain recombines TRBV5-4 with TRBJ1-1; a weak D match, TRBD1 (5 bases). This CDR3 has 15 amino acids. In germline, CDR1 is SGHNT, CDR2 YYREEE (reference sequence). The V gene lost 1 base and the J gene lost 0 bases, with 10 bases spanning the gap. In DNA, the CDR3 is TGTGCCAGCAGCTTGTGGGGACTACTGAACACTGAAGCTTTCTTT. This codes for CASSLWGLLNTEAFF.

This chain links TRBV6-5 with TRBJ1-1; 10 nucleotides match TRBD1. Losses at the gene ends were 1 base for V and 4 bases for J; bases not matched to a gene: 6. The CDR3 is 16 residues long. CDR1 and CDR2 from the germline V gene are MNHEY and SVGAGI. The CDR3 protein is CASSYFPGQGRTEAFF. In DNA, the CDR3 is TGTGCCAGCAGTTACTTTCCGGGACAGGGGCGCACTGAAGCTTTCTTT.

The chain carries TRBV28 and TRBJ1-3; maybe TRBD1 (5 bases). Germline CDR1 is MDHEN and CDR2 is SYDVKM. This CDR3 comprises 15 residues. V was clipped by 2 bases and J by 4 bases, with 12 bases between them. The CDR3 loop is CASSLHRLGGNTIYF. In DNA, the CDR3 is TGTGCCAGCAGTTTACACAGGCTGGGGGGAAACACCATATATTTT.

The chain recombines TRBV27 with TRBJ1-1; D might be TRBD1 (5 bases). This CDR3 is built from 12 residues. The V and J ends lost 5 bases and 8 bases respectively, with 12 bases between them. Germline assignment: CDR1 MNHEY and CDR2 SMNVEV (reference sequence). The CDR3 DNA follows: TGTGCCAGCAGTCAAGGACGGGGGGAAGCTTTCTTT. It codes for CASSQGRGEAFF.

The CDR3 loop reads CASSSPPSGGTEAFF. In DNA, the CDR3 is TGTGCCAGCAGTTCCCCTCCCTCTGGGGGGACTGAAGCTTTCTTT. The chain joins TRBV28 to TRBJ1-1; a possible D gene is TRBD1 (5 bases). In germline, CDR1 is MDHEN, CDR2 SYDVKM. There are 15 residues in the CDR3. Trimming shortened V by 4 bases and J by 5 bases, and 17 bases separated the two germline ends.

The genes are TRBV9 and TRBJ2-2; TRBD2 matches 9 bases. The ends lost 4 bases at V and 2 bases at J; junction bases unmatched: 6. Germline CDR1 SGDLS, CDR2 YYNGEE. The CDR3 has 16 residues. In nucleotides, the CDR3 is TGTGCCAGCAGCTTTAGCGGGAGCCCTAACACCGGGGAGCTGTTTTTT. Translated, it gives CASSFSGSPNTGELFF.

V and J are TRBV19 and TRBJ1-1, with TRBD1 identical over 7 bases. CDR1 and CDR2 from the germline V gene are LNHDA and SQIVND (reference sequence). The CDR3 is 11 residues long. V was clipped by 6 bases and J by 6 bases; unmatched bases: 1. DNA for the CDR3: TGTGCCAGTAGCACAGGGGCTGAAGCTTTCTTT. This translates into CASSTGAEAFF.

CDR3 amino acids: CASSLDTASYEQYF. The CDR3 DNA sequence: TGTGCCAGCAGTTTGGACACCGCCTCCTACGAGCAGTACTTC. This chain connects TRBV28 to TRBJ2-7; D might be TRBD1 (5 bases). The CDR3 runs to 14 residues. Trimming shortened V by 3 bases and J by 0 bases, and 9 bases separated the two germline ends. The germline CDR1 and CDR2 sequences are MDHEN and SYDVKM.

This clone was detected once. V usage is TRBV4-1 and J usage is TRBJ2-7; 10 nucleotides match TRBD1. Germline CDR1 and CDR2: MGHRA and YSYEKL. V was clipped by 8 bases and J by 7 bases; unmatched bases: 11. The CDR3 has 14 residues. The CDR3 DNA is TGCGCCAGCTCGGGGGGGACAGGGGTAAAGGAGCAGTACTTC. It is translated as CASSGGTGVKEQYF.

The genes are TRBV9 and TRBJ2-1; the D gene is possibly TRBD2 (5 bases). V lost 4 bases and J lost 6, with 20 bases in between. Germline V gene lookup returns CDR1 SGDLS and CDR2 YYNGEE. This CDR3 contains 16 residues. CDR3 DNA: TGTGCCAGCAGCCCACACCCCTCGCCTAGCAGCAATGAGCAGTTCTTC. This sequence encodes CASSPHPSPSSNEQFF.

The rearrangement joins TRBV4-2 to TRBJ2-2; D might be TRBD1 (5 bases). The CDR3 runs 16 residues. Trimming shortened V by 2 bases and J by 2 bases, and 12 bases separated the two germline ends. CDR1 is LGHNA, CDR2 YNFKEQ, per germline. The CDR3 sequence: CASSQWGTFNTGELFF. The CDR3 region has the DNA TGTGCCAGCAGCCAATGGGGCACATTCAACACCGGGGAGCTGTTTTTT.

The chain uses TRBV7-2 and TRBJ2-7, with 13 bases identical to TRBD2. This CDR3 region has 16 residues. Trimming took 5 bases from V and 4 from J; bases not matched to a gene: 8. Germline V gene lookup returns CDR1 SGHTA and CDR2 FQGNSA. In nucleotides, the CDR3 is TGTGCCAGCAGCCAAGGACTAGCGGGAGTTCGATACGAGCAGTACTTC. It encodes CASSQGLAGVRYEQYF.

The J gene is TRBJ1-5, the V gene TRBV19, with 7 bases that match TRBD1. CDR3 length: 15 residues. V shed 5 bases, J shed 4 bases, and the junction held 8 bases outside the gene matches. Looked up from germline, CDR1 is LNHDA and CDR2 is SQIVND (reference sequence). CDR3 coding DNA: TGTGCCAGTAGTCTCACCCTACAGGGGAATCAGCCCCAGCATTTT. Translation gives CASSLTLQGNQPQHF.

The CDR3: CASSTGHIPQGEGTEAFF. CDR3 nucleotides: TGCGCCAGCAGCACTGGCCATATACCACAGGGGGAAGGCACTGAAGCTTTCTTT. The chain couples TRBV5-1 to TRBJ1-1; 8 bases map to TRBD1. V gave up 4 bases and J gave up 4 bases; unmatched junction bases: 18. Germline V gene lookup returns CDR1 SGHRS and CDR2 YFSETQ. This CDR3 comprises 18 residues.

The chain has TRBV9 and TRBJ1-3, with D possibly matching TRBD1 (6 bases). V was trimmed by 3 bases and J by 0 bases, leaving 10 bases between them. This CDR3 contains 15 residues. The germline V gene has CDR1 SGDLS and CDR2 YYNGEE. The CDR3 loop reads CASSGGQLSGNTIYF. CDR3 in DNA: TGTGCCAGCAGCGGAGGACAGCTCTCTGGAAACACCATATATTTT.

The V call is TRBV2, the J call TRBJ1-1; TRBD1 agrees at 9 bases. The length of the CDR3 is 14 residues. Trimming at V came to 8 bases and at J to 4 bases, leaving 8 bases not matched to a gene. Germline lookup yields CDR1 SNHLY and CDR2 FYNNEI. CDR3 sequence reads: CASAGQGLGTEAFF. CDR3 bases: TGTGCCAGCGCCGGACAGGGGCTGGGCACTGAAGCTTTCTTT. The variable domain in full, with the rest retrieved from reference TRBV2 and TRBJ1-1, is EPEVTQTPSHQVTQMGQEVILRCVPISNHLYFYWYRQILGQKVEFLVSFYNNEISEKSEIFDDQFSVERPDGSNFTLKIRSTKLEDSAMYFCASAGQGLGTEAFFGQGTRLTVV.

V is TRBV29-1 and J is TRBJ2-1, with 10 bases matching TRBD2. The germline V gene encodes CDR1 SQVTM and CDR2 ANQGSEA. V was pared by 7 bases and J by 15 bases, with 9 bases of the junction left unmatched. CDR3 size: 11 residues. CDR3 bases: TGCAGCGGTCATAGCGGGAGGAGGACGTTCTTC. Amino acid sequence: CSGHSGRRTFF.

The rearrangement joins TRBV7-9 to TRBJ2-7; unclear D gene. CDR3 length equals 13 residues. Per the germline V gene, CDR1 is SEHNR and CDR2 is FQNEAQ (reference sequence). Trimming pared 4 bases from V and 5 bases from J, leaving 12 bases between. The CDR3 sequence is CASSSPSRNEQYF. DNA of the CDR3: TGTGCCAGCAGCTCCCCCTCTAGGAACGAGCAGTACTTC.

The gene calls are TRBV6-5 and TRBJ2-1; D is possibly TRBD1 (5 bases). The germline V gene encodes CDR1 MNHEY and CDR2 SVGAGI. The CDR3 runs 14 residues. V shed 4 bases and J shed 9 bases, with 16 bases lying between them. The DNA of the CDR3 is TGTGCCAGCAGTTTGGGGCGACATTCGGGTGAGCAGTTCTTC. Encoded protein: CASSLGRHSGEQFF.